The TCR beta chain described here comes from a study of blood T cell repertoires in COVID-19. Study-level background: Sites across the United States, Italy and Spain contributed samples from acute and convalescent COVID-19. From T cells, B-cell-depleted T cells, or PBMCs came the material, which was cDNA or gDNA.

Generated by immunoSEQ multiplex PCR, the TCRdb table keeps only in-frame clones and is missing some. The table includes about 180,000 clones, about 87% detected once. Followed longitudinally, the Seattle patients had been enrolled during active infection. Germline V gene lookup returns CDR1 MDHEN and CDR2 SYDVKM. The CDR3 is 15 amino acids. With 6 bases removed from V and 1 base from J, the gap between germline ends came to 15 bases. The sample consisted of peripheral blood. The chain combines TRBV28 with TRBJ1-1; tentative D call: TRBD1 (6 bases). The sequence derives from a woman in her seventies with COVID-19, enrolled during active disease. CDR3 DNA: TGTGCCAGCAGGAACAGGGAAGATCCGAACACTGAAGCTTTCTTT. As protein: CASRNREDPNTEAFF.